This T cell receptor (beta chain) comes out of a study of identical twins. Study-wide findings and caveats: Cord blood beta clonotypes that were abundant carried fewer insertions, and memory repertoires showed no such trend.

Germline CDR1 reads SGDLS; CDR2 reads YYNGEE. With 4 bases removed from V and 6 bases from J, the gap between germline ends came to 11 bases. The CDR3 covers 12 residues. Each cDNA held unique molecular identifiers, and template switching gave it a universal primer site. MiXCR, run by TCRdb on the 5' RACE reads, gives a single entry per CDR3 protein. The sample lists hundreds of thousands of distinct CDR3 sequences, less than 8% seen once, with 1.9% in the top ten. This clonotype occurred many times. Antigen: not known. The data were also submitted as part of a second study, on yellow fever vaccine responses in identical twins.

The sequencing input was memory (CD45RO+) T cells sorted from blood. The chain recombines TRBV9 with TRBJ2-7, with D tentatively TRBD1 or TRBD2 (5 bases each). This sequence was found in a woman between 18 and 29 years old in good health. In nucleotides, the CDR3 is TGTGCCAGCAGCCCTGGGACCCCCGAGCAGTACTTC. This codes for CASSPGTPEQYF.